Following are 18 T cell receptor beta chains from one sample sequenced in a study of persistence of HIV-infected CD4 T cells. Sequencing used immunoSEQ version 4 in survey mode. The method was immunoSEQ multiplex PCR; TCRdb's version includes in-frame clones alone and lacks a portion of them. The sample yields about 48,000 clones, over 70% seen once. The antigens for these receptors are not known. Cells were stimulated with CMV-infected fibroblast lysates at 10 ug/mL. CD40L/CD69 double-negative CD45RO-high memory CD4+ T cells were collected. The sample here was CD4+ T cells sorted from PBMCs after roughly 18-hour stimulation, taken from a patient who received antiretroviral therapy. The receptor set was obtained from an adult man with HIV who was CMV-seropositive.

This clone was counted only a few times. The chain carries TRBV28 and TRBJ1-2, with 9 bases that match TRBD1. This CDR3 is built from 15 residues. V dropped 4 bases and J dropped 2; count of bases not matched to a gene: 5. Looked up from germline, CDR1 is MDHEN and CDR2 is SYDVKM. CDR3 coding DNA: TGTGCCAGCAGTTCCTCCGGGACAGGGAACTATGGCTACACCTTC. The encoded protein is CASSSSGTGNYGYTF.

The chain has TRBV6-5 and TRBJ2-7, with a weak D call TRBD2 (6 bases). V was trimmed by 6 bases and J by 0 bases, leaving 12 bases between them. There are 14 residues in the CDR3. Germline V gene lookup returns CDR1 MNHEY and CDR2 SVGAGI. The CDR3 is CASRWRETSYEQYF. The CDR3 nucleotides are TGTGCCAGCAGATGGAGGGAGACCTCCTACGAGCAGTACTTC.

The chain links TRBV3-1 (or the pseudogene TRBV3-2) to TRBJ2-1; D ambiguous. V lost 4 bases, J lost 1 base, and 14 bases lay in between. The CDR3 length is 16 residues. Germline V lookup: CDR1 LGHDT, CDR2 YNNKEL (reference sequence). CDR3 sequence: CASSPDPLGSYNEQFF. CDR3 sequence (DNA): TGTGCCAGCAGCCCAGACCCACTGGGGTCCTACAATGAGCAGTTCTTC.

This rearrangement joins TRBV10-3 to TRBJ1-6; D may be TRBD1 (5 bases). This CDR3 contains 14 residues. CDR1 is ENHRY, CDR2 SYGVKD, per germline. The V gene lost 8 bases and the J gene lost 7 bases, with 15 bases spanning the gap. CDR3: CAIAPGPGNSPLHF. The CDR3 DNA is TGTGCCATCGCGCCGGGGCCAGGGAATTCACCCCTCCACTTT.

This clone occurred a few times. V usage is TRBV5-7 and J usage is TRBJ1-4, with 7 positions matching TRBD1. TRBV5-7 is treated as an ORF (open reading frame) with a function not yet certain. V shed 4 bases and J 8 bases; nucleotides not matched to a gene: 23. There are 19 residues in the CDR3. The CDR3 region has the DNA TGTGCCAGCAGCCCACACACCGGGACAGCCAGGGTCGTGAGGGAAAAACTGTTTTTT. Protein product: CASSPHTGTARVVREKLFF.

The gene calls are TRBV10-3 and TRBJ1-1; weak D call: TRBD1 (6 bases). V lost 5 bases, J lost 0 bases, and 10 bases lay in between. CDR3 length: 14 amino acids. From germline, CDR1 is ENHRY and CDR2 SYGVKD. CDR3 coding DNA: TGTGCCATCAGTCAGGGGCGGATGAACACTGAAGCTTTCTTT. It encodes CAISQGRMNTEAFF.

The chain uses TRBV4-2 and TRBJ1-2; TRBD1 might be the D (5 bases). With 0 bases removed from V and 2 bases from J, the gap between germline ends came to 13 bases. The length of the CDR3 is 16 residues. Germline CDR1 and CDR2: LGHNA and YNFKEQ. CDR3 region: CASSQDGFGANYGYTF. The CDR3 DNA sequence: TGTGCCAGCAGCCAAGATGGTTTTGGGGCGAACTATGGCTACACCTTC.

This sequence joins TRBV6-1 and TRBJ2-7; 7 nucleotides line up with TRBD1. In germline, CDR1 is MNHNS, CDR2 SASEGT. The CDR3 contains 15 residues. J gave up 0 bases and V 3 bases, and 5 bases lay outside the gene matches. For the CDR3, the DNA is TGTGCCAGCAGTGATGGACAGGCATACTCCTACGAGCAGTACTTC. Its protein product is CASSDGQAYSYEQYF.

This clone was counted a single time. This sequence joins TRBV30 and TRBJ2-2; D unclear. Germline-derived CDR1 and CDR2 are GTSNPN and SVGIG (reference sequence). V lost 2 bases to trimming and J lost 0 bases, with 10 bases between them. The CDR3 covers 15 residues. The CDR3 DNA sequence: TGTGCCTGGAGTCGGACGACATCGAACACCGGGGAGCTGTTTTTT. Encoded protein: CAWSRTTSNTGELFF.

The genes are TRBV4-1 and TRBJ1-4, with 7 bases fitting TRBD1. Germline V gene lookup returns CDR1 MGHRA and CDR2 YSYEKL. With 4 bases clipped from V and 4 bases from J, the junction kept 6 bases outside the gene matches. CDR3 length: 15 amino acids. The CDR3 DNA reads as TGCGCCAGCAGCCGCGCAGGGGGAGTTAATGAAAAACTGTTTTTT. Translated: CASSRAGGVNEKLFF.

The rearrangement uses TRBV4-2 and TRBJ1-2, with a tentative D call TRBD1 (5 bases). The CDR3 sequence is 15 residues long. The germline CDR1 and CDR2 sequences are LGHNA and YNFKEQ. Trimming took 0 bases from V and 4 from J, leaving 12 bases between them. Written as DNA, the CDR3 is TGTGCCAGCAGCCAAGACCAGGGTTCCCTCTATGGCTACACCTTC. Its protein is CASSQDQGSLYGYTF.

CDR3 nucleotides: TGTGCCAGCAGCTTAAGACTAGCGGGGAGCACAGATACGCAGTATTTT. Translation gives CASSLRLAGSTDTQYF. This chain connects TRBV7-6 to TRBJ2-3, with TRBD2 matching over 11 bases. The germline gives CDR1 SGHVS, CDR2 FNYEAQ. This CDR3 comprises 16 residues. V was pared by 2 bases and J by 0 bases, with 1 base of the junction left unmatched.

In its sample, this clone was seen once. The chain couples TRBV6-5 to TRBJ1-5, with TRBD1 identical over 7 bases. Germline assignment: CDR1 MNHEY and CDR2 SVGAGI. J lost 6 bases, V lost 5 bases, and 7 bases had no gene match. The CDR3 loop spans 14 amino acids. This chain's CDR3 is CASSPTGTSQPQHF. CDR3 in DNA: TGTGCCAGCAGTCCGACAGGGACGAGTCAGCCCCAGCATTTT.

The table lists this clone with a few counts. The chain has TRBV7-9 and TRBJ2-1; no firm D call. The CDR3 extends over 13 amino acids. CDR1 is SEHNR and CDR2 is FQNEAQ in the germline V gene (reference sequence). V lost 1 base and J 6 bases, leaving 7 bases between the germline ends. The DNA of the CDR3 is TGTGCCAGCAGCTTAGGACCGTTCAATGAGCAGTTCTTC. Encoded protein: CASSLGPFNEQFF.

CDR3 in DNA: TGCAGCGTCGACAGGGTTGTTCTGAACACTGAAGCTTTCTTT. Residues: CSVDRVVLNTEAFF. This chain links TRBV29-1 with TRBJ1-1; 7 bases line up with TRBD1. Germline V gene data show CDR1 as SQVTM and CDR2 as ANQGSEA. V lost 6 bases, J lost 0 bases, and 7 bases stayed unmatched. The CDR3 is 14 residues long.

The chain uses TRBV4-3 and TRBJ2-1; D is uncertain. The CDR3 covers 15 residues. The ends were cut back, 0 bases at V and 4 bases at J, with 10 bases in the middle. Germline assignment: CDR1 LGHNA and CDR2 YSLEER. The CDR3 region has the DNA TGCGCCAGCAGCCAAGAAAGAGCTGATTACAATGAGCAGTTCTTC. It specifies CASSQERADYNEQFF.

The rearrangement uses TRBV30 and TRBJ1-4, with TRBD1 as a possible D gene (5 bases). With 7 bases removed from V and 0 bases from J, the gap between germline ends came to 18 bases. The CDR3 has 16 amino acids. Germline CDR1 GTSNPN, CDR2 SVGIG (reference sequence). CDR3 residues: CASGLGQGTTNEKLFF. The CDR3 DNA reads TGTGCCTCGGGATTGGGGCAGGGTACAACTAATGAAAAACTGTTTTTT.

The chain carries TRBV18 and TRBJ2-3; D call uncertain. Germline CDR1 reads KGHSH; CDR2 reads LQKENI. CDR3 length: 13 residues. The V and J ends lost 9 bases and 0 bases respectively, with 10 bases between them. CDR3 nucleotide sequence: TGTGCCAGTTGCCTCCAAAGCACAGATACGCAGTATTTT. Its translation: CASCLQSTDTQYF.